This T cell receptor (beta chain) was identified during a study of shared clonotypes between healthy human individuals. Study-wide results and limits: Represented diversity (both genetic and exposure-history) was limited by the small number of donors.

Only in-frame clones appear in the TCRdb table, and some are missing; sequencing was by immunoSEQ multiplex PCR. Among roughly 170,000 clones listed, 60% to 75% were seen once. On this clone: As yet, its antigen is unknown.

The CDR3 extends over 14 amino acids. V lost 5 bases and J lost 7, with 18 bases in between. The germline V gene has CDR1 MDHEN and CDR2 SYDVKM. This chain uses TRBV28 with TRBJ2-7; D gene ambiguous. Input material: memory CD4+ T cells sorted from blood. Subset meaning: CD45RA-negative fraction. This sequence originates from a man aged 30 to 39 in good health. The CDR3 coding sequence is TGTGCCAGCAGTCCCCACTACTACGAACTAGAGCAGTACTTC. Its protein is CASSPHYYELEQYF.